This record looks at one T cell receptor (beta chain) sequence and its context. Antigen: not known. This entry belongs to a study of CXCR3-negative and CXCR3-positive naive CD8 T cells. General observations from the study: From TRB CDR3 properties, TCR strength was inferred; surface CD5 did not differ between naive subsets. CXCR3-positive naive cells had more hydrophobic TRB CDR3s than CXCR3-negative naive cells. Comparably high diversity was seen in both naive subsets, and much lower diversity in memory CD8+ cells. TRBV-TRBJ usage was alike in naive CXCR3-negative and CXCR3-positive cells but differed in memory cells.

Researchers prepared the TRB cDNA libraries using 5' RACE with UMI labels. TCRdb re-called the 5' RACE reads and catalogs CDR3 proteins one per entry, DNA excluded. The sample has tens of thousands of distinct CDR3 sequences; the top ten hold approximately 0.5%. The CDR3 totals 12 residues. Germline V gives CDR1 SGHAT, CDR2 FQNNGV. Sorts that each held more than 250,000 cells were run in triplicate for every CD8+ T cell subset. Sequencing used naive CXCR3+ CD8+ T cells from blood. Subset indicated: CD45RO-CCR7+CD27+CD95- naive CD8+ T cells expressing CXCR3 (TNR3+). V and J are TRBV11-2 and TRBJ2-3; the D gene TCRdb calls, TRBD2, cannot be checked with no DNA. This TCR derives from a human donor in good health. Some clones in this sample may be carry-over from other donors' samples. The chain's CDR3 is CASSPRIDTQYF.